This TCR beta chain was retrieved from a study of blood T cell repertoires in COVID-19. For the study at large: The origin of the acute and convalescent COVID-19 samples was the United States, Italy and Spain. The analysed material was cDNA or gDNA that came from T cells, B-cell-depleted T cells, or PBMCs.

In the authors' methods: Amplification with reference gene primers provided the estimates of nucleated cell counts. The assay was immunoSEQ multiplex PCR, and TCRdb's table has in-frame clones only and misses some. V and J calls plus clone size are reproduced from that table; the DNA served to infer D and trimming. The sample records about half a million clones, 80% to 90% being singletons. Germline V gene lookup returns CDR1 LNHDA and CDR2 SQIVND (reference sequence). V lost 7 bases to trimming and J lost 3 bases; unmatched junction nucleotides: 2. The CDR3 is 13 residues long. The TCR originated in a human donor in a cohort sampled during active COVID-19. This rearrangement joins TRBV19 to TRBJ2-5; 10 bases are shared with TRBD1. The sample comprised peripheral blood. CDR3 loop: CASTDRGKETQYF. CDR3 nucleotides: TGTGCCAGTACGGACAGGGGGAAAGAGACCCAGTACTTC.